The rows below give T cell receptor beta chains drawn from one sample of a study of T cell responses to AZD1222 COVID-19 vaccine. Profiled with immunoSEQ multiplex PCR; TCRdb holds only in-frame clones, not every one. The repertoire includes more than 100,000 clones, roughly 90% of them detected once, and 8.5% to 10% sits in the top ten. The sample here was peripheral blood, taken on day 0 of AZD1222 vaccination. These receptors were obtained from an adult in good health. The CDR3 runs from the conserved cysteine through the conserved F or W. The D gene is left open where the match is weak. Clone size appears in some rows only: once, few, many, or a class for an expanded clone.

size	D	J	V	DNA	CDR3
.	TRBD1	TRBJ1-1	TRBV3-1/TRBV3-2	TGTGCCAGCAGCCAAGGACAGGGGATCGACACTGAAGCTTTCTTT	CASSQGQGIDTEAFF
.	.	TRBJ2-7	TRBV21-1	TGTGCCAGCAGCAAAGCCCCGGGACGAAGCTTCTACGAGCAGTACTTC	CASSKAPGRSFYEQYF
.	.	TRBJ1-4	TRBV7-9	TGTGCCAGCAGCCCCGGCCCCGAATGGGAAAAACTGTTTTTT	CASSPGPEWEKLFF
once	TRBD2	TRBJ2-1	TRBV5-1	TGCGCCAGCAGCTCGGGACTAGCGGGGGGGAACGGCAATGAGCAGTTCTTC	CASSSGLAGGNGNEQFF
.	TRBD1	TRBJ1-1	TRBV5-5	TGTGCCAGCAGCCTAAGGACAGGTCATGAAGCTTTCTTT	CASSLRTGHEAFF
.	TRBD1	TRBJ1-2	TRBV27	TGTGCCACCCGGACAGGGGGCGGCTATGGCTACACCTTC	CATRTGGGYGYTF
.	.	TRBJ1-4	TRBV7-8	TGTGCCAGCAGCTTAGTTCGGTCCCTTCGGGGTGAAAAACTGTTTTTT	CASSLVRSLRGEKLFF
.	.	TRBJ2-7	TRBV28	TGTGCCAGCAGTTTAAAGGGGGGGCTAAGCGACGAGCAGTACTTC	CASSLKGGLSDEQYF
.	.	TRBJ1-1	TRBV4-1	TGCGCCAGCAGTAGGGGGGCTACTGAAGCTTTCTTT	CASSRGATEAFF
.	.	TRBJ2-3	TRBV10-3	TGTGCCATCAGAAGGGACCGGACCACAGATACGCAGTATTTT	CAIRRDRTTDTQYF
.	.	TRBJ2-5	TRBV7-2	TGTGCCAGCAGCTTATTCTCTGAGACCCAGTACTTC	CASSLFSETQYF
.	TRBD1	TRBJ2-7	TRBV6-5	TGTGCCAGCAGTTACGGGACAGGGGGACCCTACGAGCAGTACTTC	CASSYGTGGPYEQYF
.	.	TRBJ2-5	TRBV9	TGTGCCAGCAGCGCCGAGGGCGGGACAGCGGAGACCCAGTACTTC	CASSAEGGTAETQYF
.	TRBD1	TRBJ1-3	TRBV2	TGTGCCAGCAGTACAGACAGGGACTTAAACACCATATATTTT	CASSTDRDLNTIYF
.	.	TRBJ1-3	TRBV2	TGTGCCAGCAGTGGGACAGCTGGAAACACCATATATTTT	CASSGTAGNTIYF
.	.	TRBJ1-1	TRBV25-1	TGTGCCAGCCATGGACAAACTGACACTGAAGCTTTCTTT	CASHGQTDTEAFF
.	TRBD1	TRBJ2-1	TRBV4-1	TGCGCCAGCAGCCCGGGAGCGGGACAGGGTCTCAATGAGCAGTTCTTC	CASSPGAGQGLNEQFF
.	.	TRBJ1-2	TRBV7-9	TGTGCCAGCAGCTTAGTCTTTGGCTACACCTTC	CASSLVFGYTF
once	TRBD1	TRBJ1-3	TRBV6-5	TGTGCCAGCAGTCACACAGGGGGATCTGGAAACACCATATATTTT	CASSHTGGSGNTIYF
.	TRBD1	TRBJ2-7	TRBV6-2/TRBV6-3	TGTGCCAGCAGTTACTGGGGGACAGATGTGCAGCAGTACTTC	CASSYWGTDVQQYF
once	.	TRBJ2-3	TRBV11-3	TGTGCCAGCAGCTTACCTTCCTGGGGAACGAGATCAGATACGCAGTATTTT	CASSLPSWGTRSDTQYF
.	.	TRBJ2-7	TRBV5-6	TGTGCCAGCAGCTTGGGTGACACAAGCTACGAGCAGTACTTC	CASSLGDTSYEQYF
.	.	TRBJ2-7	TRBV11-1	TGTGCCAGCAGCTTATCGGGGGTAACCTACGAGCAGTACTTC	CASSLSGVTYEQYF
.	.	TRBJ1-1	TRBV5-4	TGTGCCAGCAGCTCCGAGGGGGGGGCCCACACTGAAGCTTTCTTT	CASSSEGGAHTEAFF
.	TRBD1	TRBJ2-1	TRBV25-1	TGTGCCAGCAGTAGTGCGGACAGGGCCTACAATGAGCAGTTCTTC	CASSSADRAYNEQFF
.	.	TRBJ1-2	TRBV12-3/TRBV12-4	TGTGCCAGCAAATTAGGACGGCCCTATGGCTACACCTTC	CASKLGRPYGYTF
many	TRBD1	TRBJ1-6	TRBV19	TGTGCCAGTAGTATCTCCAGGGGGGGATATTCACCCCTCCACTTT	CASSISRGGYSPLHF
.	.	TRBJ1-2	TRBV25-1	TGTGCCAGCAGTGAATTGGGTCAGGGACTAAACTATGGCTACACCTTC	CASSELGQGLNYGYTF
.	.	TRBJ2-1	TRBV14	TGTGCCAGCAGACCTAGGAGGGGGCAGGGCAATGAGCAGTTCTTC	CASRPRRGQGNEQFF
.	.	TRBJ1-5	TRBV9	TGTGCCAGCAGCGTAGGCAGCTTCAATCAGCCCCAGCATTTT	CASSVGSFNQPQHF
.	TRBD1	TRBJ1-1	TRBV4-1	TGCGCCAGCAGCCAAGGGTGGACAGGGTCTGTTGGGATGGAAGCTTTCTTT	CASSQGWTGSVGMEAFF
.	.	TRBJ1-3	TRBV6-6	TGTGCCAGCAGCAGAGGACTCCTCTCTGGAAACACCATATATTTT	CASSRGLLSGNTIYF
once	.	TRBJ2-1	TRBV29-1	TGCAGCGTTCGGCAGAGTGAGCAGTTCTTC	CSVRQSEQFF